The 24 T cell receptor beta chains below come from one sample, sequenced in a study of blood T cell repertoires in COVID-19. The data were produced by immunoSEQ multiplex PCR, yet TCRdb's version contains in-frame clones alone and is incomplete. The profile shows some 90,000 clones, just over 90% of them singletons. Sample: peripheral blood. The receptors shown here come from a woman in her forties or fifties in a cohort sampled during active COVID-19.

V usage is TRBV30 and J usage is TRBJ1-2; TRBD1 agrees at 10 bases. V gave up 5 bases and J gave up 4 bases; unmatched junction bases: 4. The germline gives CDR1 GTSNPN, CDR2 SVGIG (reference sequence). CDR3 length: 13 residues. DNA of the CDR3: TGTGCCTGGGGGACAGGGGCGTCCTATGGCTACACCTTC. Translation gives CAWGTGASYGYTF.

This clone was seen once. J is TRBJ1-2 and V is TRBV5-5, with D perhaps TRBD1 (5 bases). The CDR3 runs 15 residues. Germline lookup yields CDR1 SGHKS and CDR2 YYEKEE (reference sequence). Trimming cost V 2 bases and J 0 bases, with 11 bases left between them. The CDR3 spells CASSLGIGANYGYTF. CDR3 bases: TGTGCCAGCAGCTTAGGGATAGGGGCTAACTATGGCTACACCTTC. Drawing the rest from reference TRBV5-5 and TRBJ1-2, the complete variable domain is DAGVTQSPTHLIKTRGQQVTLRCSPISGHKSVSWYQQVLGQGPQFIFQYYEKEERGRGNFPDRFSARQFPNYSSELNVNALLLGDSALYLCASSLGIGANYGYTFGSGTRLTVV.

This rearrangement joins TRBV29-1 to TRBJ1-1; 8 positions agree with TRBD1. Trimming took 2 bases from V and 10 from J; bases not matched to a gene: 12. In germline, CDR1 is SQVTM, CDR2 ANQGSEA. The CDR3 is 14 amino acids. The CDR3 DNA is TGCAGCGTTGAAATCACAACAGGGGGGGGTCGAGCTTTCTTT. Protein sequence: CSVEITTGGGRAFF.

The genes are TRBV7-2 and TRBJ2-7, with TRBD1 identical over 9 bases. Germline V lookup: CDR1 SGHTA, CDR2 FQGNSA. The CDR3 runs 14 residues. The V and J ends lost 5 bases and 4 bases, in that order; junction bases with no gene match: 6. CDR3 coding DNA: TGTGCCAGCAGCAAAACAGGGGGCCCGTACGAGCAGTACTTC. Amino acid sequence: CASSKTGGPYEQYF.

This clone was detected once. V is TRBV10-3 and J is TRBJ2-1; 11 bases map to TRBD2. The CDR3 length is 15 residues. V shed 6 bases and J 6 bases; nucleotides not matched to a gene: 7. Germline-derived CDR1 and CDR2 are ENHRY and SYGVKD. The CDR3 region has the DNA TGTGCCATCAGCAGACTAGCGGGAAGCCTCAATGAGCAGTTCTTC. Protein: CAISRLAGSLNEQFF.

V gene TRBV19 combines with J gene TRBJ2-7; 7 nucleotides agree with TRBD1. The CDR3 consists of 15 residues. Per the germline V gene, CDR1 is LNHDA and CDR2 is SQIVND (reference sequence). The trim removed 8 bases at V and 0 bases at J, leaving 10 bases unmatched. For the CDR3, the DNA is TGTGCCAGTGCTATCGGGACAGAGAGCTCCTACGAGCAGTACTTC. Translation gives CASAIGTESSYEQYF.

This clone was found once. The chain couples TRBV10-1 to TRBJ2-3; D gene ambiguous. Per germline, CDR1 WNHNN and CDR2 SYGVQD (reference sequence). The CDR3 is 15 amino acids. V lost 0 bases, J lost 2 bases, and 9 bases lay in between. The CDR3 DNA sequence: TGCGCCAGCAGTGAGTCTGGGCAAGTCACAGATACGCAGTATTTT. Translating gives CASSESGQVTDTQYF.

This chain links TRBV9 with TRBJ2-2, with TRBD1 as a possible D gene (5 bases). Deletions cut 4 bases from V and 1 base from J, with 14 bases between. Germline values: CDR1 SGDLS, CDR2 YYNGEE. CDR3 length equals 16 residues. CDR3 bases: TGTGCCAGCAGCCATTCTCAAACAGGGAACACCGGGGAGCTGTTTTTT. This codes for CASSHSQTGNTGELFF. Based on the CDR3 plus reference TRBV9 and TRBJ2-2, the full variable domain is DSGVTQTPKHLITATGQRVTLRCSPRSGDLSVYWYQQSLDQGLQFLIQYYNGEERAKGNILERFSAQQFPDLHSELNLSSLELGDSALYFCASSHSQTGNTGELFFGEGSRLTVL.

In this sample, this clone turned up a few times. This chain uses TRBV19 with TRBJ1-2; 9 bases fit TRBD1. CDR1 and CDR2 (germline): LNHDA, SQIVND (reference sequence). The CDR3 runs to 10 residues. V was pared by 8 bases and J by 13 bases, with 5 bases of the junction left unmatched. The CDR3 is CASGTGRSTF. The CDR3 DNA sequence: TGTGCCAGTGGGACAGGGCGCTCCACCTTC.

The genes are TRBV6-5 and TRBJ1-1, with D uncertain. V was shortened by 7 bases and J by 1 base, with 10 bases between the two germline ends. Germline CDR1 MNHEY, CDR2 SVGAGI. This CDR3 has 13 amino acids. The CDR3 region has the DNA TGTGCCAGCACTTTGACACGGAACACTGAAGCTTTCTTT. Translated, it gives CASTLTRNTEAFF.

This chain uses TRBV9 with TRBJ1-2, with a weak D call TRBD1 (6 bases). The CDR3 extends over 14 amino acids. The ends were cut back, 4 bases at V and 4 bases at J, with 14 bases in the middle. Looked up from germline, CDR1 is SGDLS and CDR2 is YYNGEE. The CDR3 nucleotides read TGTGCCAGCAGCAAGACGGACAGCTCCTATGGCTACACCTTC. Amino acid sequence: CASSKTDSSYGYTF.

This clone was counted a single time. The chain combines TRBV5-1 with TRBJ2-1, with TRBD2 matching over 10 bases. Germline V gives CDR1 SGHRS, CDR2 YFSETQ. This CDR3 is 16 amino acids long. J gave up 5 bases and V 4 bases, and 9 bases lay outside the gene matches. The CDR3 DNA reads as TGCGCCAGCAGCCCACCTCGCCTAGCGGGAGACAATGAGCAGTTCTTC. Its protein is CASSPPRLAGDNEQFF.

The genes are TRBV11-1 and TRBJ2-1; the D gene is possibly TRBD2 (5 bases). Trimming stripped 2 bases from V and 3 bases from J, with 11 bases between. The V gene's germline CDR1 is SGHAT and CDR2 FQDESV (reference sequence). The CDR3 loop spans 15 amino acids. CDR3 residues: CASSLHRGDYNEQFF. CDR3 nucleotides: TGTGCCAGCAGCTTACACCGGGGAGACTACAATGAGCAGTTCTTC.

The chain uses TRBV18 and TRBJ2-7; TRBD2 agrees at 8 bases. Germline CDR1 reads KGHSH; CDR2 reads LQKENI. The CDR3 runs to 16 residues. J lost 5 bases, V lost 3 bases, and 12 bases had no gene match. This CDR3 is CASSPQDGGGSHEQYF. The CDR3 nucleotides read TGTGCCAGCTCACCCCAGGACGGGGGGGGCTCACACGAGCAGTACTTC.

This rearrangement joins TRBV5-1 to TRBJ2-1, with 9 bases lining up with TRBD1. From germline, CDR1 is SGHRS and CDR2 YFSETQ. The CDR3 runs 15 residues. V dropped 5 bases and J dropped 6; count of bases not matched to a gene: 9. Here the CDR3 reads CASSEQGAEVNEQFF. The DNA for the CDR3 is TGCGCCAGCAGTGAACAGGGGGCTGAGGTCAATGAGCAGTTCTTC.

The V call is TRBV19, the J call TRBJ2-1; weak D call: TRBD1 (7 bases). The germline V and J ends were trimmed by 6 bases and 2 bases, with 17 bases remaining between them. CDR1 and CDR2 from the germline V gene are LNHDA and SQIVND (reference sequence). CDR3 length: 16 residues. The CDR3: CASRGGWGVPYNEQFF. The CDR3 coding sequence is TGTGCCAGTAGAGGGGGCTGGGGGGTGCCCTACAATGAGCAGTTCTTC.

This chain joins TRBV5-4 and TRBJ1-1; no reliable D call. V dropped 0 bases and J dropped 1 base, with 7 bases sitting between them. CDR1 is SGHNT and CDR2 is YYREEE in the germline V gene (reference sequence). The CDR3 is 14 residues long. The CDR3 nucleotides read TGTGCCAGCAGCTTGGACTCGGGGAACACTGAAGCTTTCTTT. Translation gives CASSLDSGNTEAFF.

The chain carries TRBV27 and TRBJ1-5; D call uncertain. CDR3 length: 15 amino acids. Trimming took off 0 bases at V and 2 bases at J, with 8 bases between the two ends. Germline V gene lookup returns CDR1 MNHEY and CDR2 SMNVEV (reference sequence). The CDR3 DNA sequence: TGTGCCAGCAGTTTATCCCCGATAGGCAATCAGCCCCAGCATTTT. Protein: CASSLSPIGNQPQHF.

J is TRBJ2-1 and V is TRBV9, with a weak D call TRBD2 (6 bases). Germline CDR1 is SGDLS and CDR2 is YYNGEE. This CDR3 contains 17 residues. Deletions cut 0 bases from V and 3 bases from J, with 16 bases between. The CDR3 sequence is CASSVDYFSGLYNEQFF. CDR3 in DNA: TGTGCCAGCAGCGTAGATTATTTTAGCGGACTCTACAATGAGCAGTTCTTC. Together with reference TRBV9 and TRBJ2-1, the CDR3 gives the full variable domain: DSGVTQTPKHLITATGQRVTLRCSPRSGDLSVYWYQQSLDQGLQFLIQYYNGEERAKGNILERFSAQQFPDLHSELNLSSLELGDSALYFCASSVDYFSGLYNEQFFGPGTRLTVL.

The V gene is TRBV29-1, the J gene TRBJ1-2, with 11 bases that match TRBD1. Germline-derived CDR1 and CDR2 are SQVTM and ANQGSEA. The CDR3 has 12 amino acids. V shed 3 bases, J shed 7 bases, and the junction held 1 base outside the gene matches. The CDR3 here is CSVEGTGGGYTF. The CDR3 coding sequence is TGCAGCGTTGAGGGGACAGGGGGTGGCTACACCTTC.

The rearrangement links TRBV19 to TRBJ1-5; 7 bases fit TRBD1. The CDR3 sequence is 16 residues long. The ends lost 1 base at V and 1 base at J; junction bases unmatched: 4. In germline, CDR1 is LNHDA, CDR2 SQIVND (reference sequence). In nucleotides, the CDR3 is TGTGCCAGTAGTATAGGGGCGACAGGGAGCAATCAGCCCCAGCATTTT. It encodes CASSIGATGSNQPQHF.

This clone showed up just once. The CDR3: CASSRAAGVETQYF. CDR3 in DNA: TGTGCCAGCAGTCGGGCCGCGGGAGTTGAGACCCAGTACTTC. The V and J genes are TRBV28 and TRBJ2-5; 7 bases match TRBD2. CDR3 length: 14 amino acids. Looked up from germline, CDR1 is MDHEN and CDR2 is SYDVKM. J gave up 5 bases and V 5 bases, and 8 bases lay outside the gene matches.

V and J are TRBV3-1 (or the pseudogene TRBV3-2) and TRBJ2-3, with 13 bases fitting TRBD2. The CDR3 is 17 residues long. CDR1 and CDR2 (germline): LGHDT, YNNKEL (reference sequence). Germline trimming cut 0 bases from V and 4 bases from J; bases unmatched to any gene: 4. CDR3 in DNA: TGTGCCAGCAGCCAAGATAGACTAGCGGGAGGCCCAGATACGCAGTATTTT. It translates to CASSQDRLAGGPDTQYF.

This chain links TRBV21-1 with TRBJ2-7; TRBD2 is taken as the D call from the table, unchecked against the DNA. TRBV21-1 is marked as a pseudogene. The CDR3 is 16 amino acids. Here the CDR3 DNA reads TGTGCCAGCAGCAAAGGAAGGGCGGGAGGGCCCAACGAGCAGTACTTC. As protein: CASSKGRAGGPNEQYF.